A single sample is the source of the 20 T cell receptor beta chains below, sequenced in a study of Graves' ophthalmopathy and Graves' hyperthyroidism. Using RNA transcripts, the TCR beta CDR3 regions were amplified. HTBI primers served in a first-round RT-PCR, which a second-round multiplex PCR followed. MiXCR, applied by TCRdb to the multiplex PCR reads, yields one record per CDR3 protein. Of around 470,000 distinct CDR3 sequences listed, approximately 15% were seen once; the top ten hold 8% to 10%. Sequencing input: blood. These receptor sequences come from a young woman with Graves' ophthalmopathy.

This clonotype was counted ten times or more. The gene calls are TRBV6-1 and TRBJ2-7; D unresolved. The V gene lost 6 bases and the J gene lost 2 bases, with 5 bases spanning the gap. This CDR3 region has 11 residues. Per germline, CDR1 MNHNS and CDR2 SASEGT. This chain's CDR3 is CASRRTYEQYF. CDR3 nucleotide sequence: TGTGCCAGCAGACGCACCTACGAGCAGTACTTC.

This clonotype has only a few counts. The V call is TRBV13, the J call TRBJ2-7; D may be TRBD1 or TRBD2 (5 bases each). CDR1 and CDR2 (germline): PRHDT, FYEKMQ (reference sequence). Trimming removed 1 base from V and 3 bases from J, with 13 bases in between. The CDR3 loop spans 15 amino acids. CDR3 nucleotides: TGTGCCAGCAGCTTAGACCGGCGTGGGGGCTACGAGCAGTACTTC. Translating it yields CASSLDRRGGYEQYF.

A few counts support this clonotype. This chain connects TRBV20-1 to TRBJ2-7, with D perhaps TRBD1 or TRBD2 (5 bases each). The CDR3 is 14 amino acids. V was cut by 3 bases and J by 3 bases, with 15 bases left in between. Germline CDR1 reads DFQATT; CDR2 reads SNEGSKA (reference sequence). The CDR3 nucleotides read TGCAGTGCTAGTTTGGGGGATTCAGGCTACGAGCAGTACTTC. As protein: CSASLGDSGYEQYF.

This clonotype was detected only a few times. The J gene is TRBJ1-5, the V gene TRBV27, with 7 nucleotides matching TRBD1. After removal of 6 bases from V and 7 bases from J, the junction contained 15 bases not matched to a gene. This CDR3 contains 16 residues. Germline V gene lookup returns CDR1 MNHEY and CDR2 SMNVEV (reference sequence). For the CDR3, the DNA is TGTGCCAGCAGGCCCTTAGGAGGGGGCCTCAAGCAGCCCCAGCATTTT. Encoded protein: CASRPLGGGLKQPQHF.

This sequence joins TRBV5-1 and TRBJ2-7; D might be TRBD1 or TRBD2, each matching 5 bases. V was cut by 7 bases and J by 2 bases, with 19 bases left in between. The germline gives CDR1 SGHRS, CDR2 YFSETQ. The CDR3 is 15 residues long. As DNA, the CDR3 is TGCGCCAGCTATGCCCGGGACGAAGCCCCCTACGAGCAGTACTTC. Translation gives CASYARDEAPYEQYF.

The table lists this clonotype with many counts. V is TRBV7-2 and J is TRBJ1-1; TRBD1 matches 8 bases. Per germline, CDR1 SGHTA and CDR2 FQGNSA. The CDR3 is made up of 15 amino acids. V lost 6 bases, J lost 1 base, and 7 bases stayed unmatched. The DNA for the CDR3 is TGTGCCAGCAGTCACACAGGGGGATGGAACACTGAAGCTTTCTTT. Translating it yields CASSHTGGWNTEAFF.

The chain employs TRBV6-1 and TRBJ1-2; possible D gene TRBD1, 5 bases. Germline CDR1 MNHNS, CDR2 SASEGT. This CDR3 spans 12 amino acids. The V and J ends lost 7 bases and 5 bases respectively, with 11 bases between them. The CDR3 nucleotides are TGTGCCAGCACGGGGGGAGATTATGGCTACACCTTC. Its translation is CASTGGDYGYTF.

The chain is built from TRBV28 and TRBJ1-5, with 12 bases aligning to TRBD1. This CDR3 comprises 16 residues. Trimming took 1 base from V and 7 from J; bases not matched to a gene: 5. Germline-derived CDR1 and CDR2 are MDHEN and SYDVKM. CDR3 region: CASSLSGTGGVQPQHF. The CDR3 bases are TGTGCCAGCAGTTTATCCGGGACAGGGGGCGTCCAGCCCCAGCATTTT.

This clonotype was seen repeatedly, ten times or more. The chain joins TRBV27 to TRBJ1-1, with a possible D match to TRBD1 (6 bases). The V end lost 6 bases, the J end lost 4 bases, and 15 bases lay between the germline ends. This CDR3 comprises 14 residues. Germline loops: CDR1 MNHEY, CDR2 SMNVEV (reference sequence). The CDR3 loop is CASRWGRGFTEAFF. CDR3 DNA: TGTGCCAGCAGATGGGGGCGAGGGTTCACTGAAGCTTTCTTT.

This clonotype has a count of ten or more. J is TRBJ1-1 and V is TRBV28; the D gene is possibly TRBD1 (5 bases). This CDR3 region has 15 residues. Trimming cost V 1 base and J 4 bases, with 13 bases left between them. In germline, CDR1 is MDHEN, CDR2 SYDVKM. CDR3 sequence: CASSLLRGGGTEAFF. DNA of the CDR3: TGTGCCAGCAGTTTATTACGGGGCGGGGGCACTGAAGCTTTCTTT.

This clonotype occurred many times. The genes are TRBV12-3 or TRBV12-4 and TRBJ2-5, with D possibly TRBD2 on 6 matching bases. The CDR3 sequence is 15 residues long. V lost 6 bases and J lost 5, with 19 bases in between. Written as DNA, the CDR3 is TGTGCCAGCAGCCGGACTCGCGGGAACGCGGAGACCCAGTACTTC. Protein: CASSRTRGNAETQYF.

This clonotype occurred many times. V and J are TRBV5-5 and TRBJ1-3; D remains ambiguous. The V gene lost 4 bases and the J gene lost 3 bases, with 14 bases spanning the gap. Germline CDR1 reads SGHKS; CDR2 reads YYEKEE (reference sequence). The CDR3 is 15 amino acids. This CDR3 is CASSRQADGGNTIYF. In DNA, the CDR3 is TGTGCCAGCAGCCGGCAGGCGGACGGTGGAAACACCATATATTTT.

The V call is TRBV5-1, the J call TRBJ2-7; 11 bases are shared with TRBD2. Germline V gene data show CDR1 as SGHRS and CDR2 as YFSETQ. The junction had 5 bases not matched to a gene; V was cut back by 2 bases and J by 1 base. CDR3 length: 16 amino acids. In DNA, the CDR3 is TGCGCCAGCAGCTTACTAGCGGGAGTGGCGTCCTACGAGCAGTACTTC. Encoded protein: CASSLLAGVASYEQYF.

This clonotype was found many times. The chain carries TRBV12-3 or TRBV12-4 and TRBJ1-2; unclear D gene. Trimming stripped 4 bases from V and 4 bases from J, with 13 bases between. The CDR3 contains 14 residues. The CDR3 region is CASSSSPGSYGYTF. For the CDR3, the DNA is TGTGCCAGCAGTTCTAGCCCGGGGAGCTATGGCTACACCTTC.

This clonotype has at least ten counts. The rearrangement links TRBV7-6 to TRBJ1-6; D remains unclear. There are 14 residues in the CDR3. Germline V gives CDR1 SGHVS, CDR2 FNYEAQ. The V end lost 1 base, the J end lost 9 bases, and 10 bases lay between the germline ends. The CDR3 loop is CASSLGGNSSPLHF. CDR3 sequence (DNA): TGTGCCAGCAGCTTAGGAGGGAACAGTTCACCCCTCCACTTT.

This clonotype was seen ten or more times. The chain is built from TRBV15 and TRBJ2-7; D is ambiguous. CDR3 length: 12 amino acids. The V end lost 0 bases, the J end lost 4 bases, and 4 bases lay between the germline ends. Germline V CDR1 and CDR2: LNHNV, YYDKDF (reference sequence). CDR3 sequence: CATSRDPYEQYF. The CDR3, as DNA: TGTGCCACCAGCAGAGATCCGTACGAGCAGTACTTC. Looking up the rest from reference TRBV15 and TRBJ2-7 gives the full variable domain: DAMVIQNPRYQVTQFGKPVTLSCSQTLNHNVMYWYQQKSSQAPKLLFHYYDKDFNNEADTPDNFQSRRPNTSFCFLDIRSPGLGDTAMYLCATSRDPYEQYFGPGTRLTVT.

The table lists this clonotype with many counts. The chain combines TRBV7-2 with TRBJ1-1; D is unclear. V was pared by 2 bases and J by 0 bases, with 4 bases between. The CDR3 has 13 residues. Germline loops: CDR1 SGHTA, CDR2 FQGNSA. The CDR3 region has the DNA TGTGCCAGCAGCTTACCGGTGAACACTGAAGCTTTCTTT. The encoded protein is CASSLPVNTEAFF.

Ten or more counts support this clonotype. At one of its ends the junction is not consistent with the germline gene, which may arise from a read error. The CDR3 DNA follows: TGTGCCAGCAGTTTAGGGGGGGGCGACCTCAAAAACATTAAGTACTTC. This sequence encodes CASSLGGGDLKNIKYF. This rearrangement joins TRBV12-3 or TRBV12-4 to TRBJ2-4; the D gene is possibly TRBD2 (7 bases). This CDR3 is 16 amino acids long.

In its sample, this clonotype was seen many times. The chain links TRBV6-1 to TRBJ2-5; D might be TRBD1 (5 bases). Germline CDR1 MNHNS, CDR2 SASEGT. Trimming took off 7 bases at V and 1 base at J, with 13 bases between the two ends. The CDR3 totals 14 residues. CDR3 in DNA: TGTGCCAGCATGCGAAACAGGATCCAAGAGACCCAGTACTTC. Translated, it gives CASMRNRIQETQYF.

The chain is built from TRBV19 and TRBJ2-5, with D uncertain. In germline, CDR1 is LNHDA, CDR2 SQIVND (reference sequence). V was cut by 5 bases and J by 2 bases, with 12 bases left in between. This CDR3 has 14 residues. Here the CDR3 DNA reads TGTGCCAGTAGTTTCTCGATAGGGCAAGAGACCCAGTACTTC. This codes for CASSFSIGQETQYF.